Listed here are 23 T cell receptor beta chains from one sample, sequenced in a study of cytomegalovirus exposure and HLA in healthy donors. Use of 60 Vbeta and 13 Jbeta primers characterized the PCR. Clones were read by immunoSEQ multiplex PCR, and TCRdb kept only the in-frame ones, dropping some. The sample includes more than 90,000 clones, approximately 72% of them seen just once. Sequenced: PBMCs. The source is a middle-aged woman in good health and CMV-seronegative.

The chain is built from TRBV19 and TRBJ1-5, with TRBD1 matching over 8 bases. Germline trimming cut 4 bases from V and 4 bases from J; bases unmatched to any gene: 0. The CDR3 totals 13 residues. Germline V gives CDR1 LNHDA, CDR2 SQIVND (reference sequence). The CDR3 nucleotides read TGTGCCAGTAGTAGGGACAGGAATCAGCCCCAGCATTTT. This gives the protein CASSRDRNQPQHF. Supplemented by reference TRBV19 and TRBJ1-5, the full variable domain reads DGGITQSPKYLFRKEGQNVTLSCEQNLNHDAMYWYRQDPGQGLRLIYYSQIVNDFQKGDIAEGYSVSREKKESFPLTVTSAQKNPTAFYLCASSRDRNQPQHFGDGTRLSIL.

The rearrangement uses TRBV18 and TRBJ2-1; D possibly corresponds to TRBD1 (5 bases). This CDR3 comprises 16 residues. Trimming shortened V by 5 bases and J by 0 bases, and 14 bases separated the two germline ends. The germline CDR1 and CDR2 sequences are KGHSH and LQKENI. CDR3 protein: CASSEIRASSYNEQFF. The CDR3 bases are TGTGCCAGCTCAGAAATCAGGGCTAGCTCCTACAATGAGCAGTTCTTC. Drawing the rest from reference TRBV18 and TRBJ2-1, the complete variable domain is NAGVMQNPRHLVRRRGQEARLRCSPMKGHSHVYWYRQLPEEGLKFMVYLQKENIIDESGMPKERFSAEFPKEGPSILRIQQVVRGDSAAYFCASSEIRASSYNEQFFGPGTRLTVL.

V gene TRBV12-2 combines with J gene TRBJ2-7; the table calls TRBD2, which could not be checked here. TRBV12-2 is termed a pseudogene. This CDR3 is built from 15 residues. The chain's CDR3 is CASRPPGGRSYEQYF. In nucleotides, the CDR3 is TGTGCAAGTCGCCCCCCGGGGGGGAGATCCTACGAGCAGTACTTC.

Here the CDR3 DNA reads TGTGCCAGCAGCTTACACGGTGAGACCCAGTACTTC. Encoded protein: CASSLHGETQYF. The chain combines TRBV13 with TRBJ2-5; D call uncertain. Germline CDR1 PRHDT, CDR2 FYEKMQ (reference sequence). V was trimmed by 2 bases and J by 5 bases, leaving 6 bases between them. The CDR3 loop spans 12 amino acids.

The V gene is TRBV11-2, the J gene TRBJ2-3; 11 nucleotides agree with TRBD1. Germline V gene lookup returns CDR1 SGHAT and CDR2 FQNNGV. The ends lost 0 bases at V and 14 bases at J; junction bases unmatched: 4. CDR3 length: 13 residues. CDR3: CASSLDDGTGGYF. The DNA of the CDR3 is TGTGCCAGCAGCTTAGATGACGGGACAGGGGGGTATTTT.

The chain is built from TRBV29-1 and TRBJ2-1; no reliable D call. V lost 6 bases and J lost 7, with 10 bases in between. The CDR3 has 11 amino acids. Germline V lookup: CDR1 SQVTM, CDR2 ANQGSEA. The CDR3 coding sequence is TGCAGCGTGCAAAACGGGAATGAGCAGTTCTTC. It specifies CSVQNGNEQFF.

The chain couples TRBV18 to TRBJ1-3; TRBD1 aligns across 8 bases. The CDR3 loop spans 15 amino acids. Germline-derived CDR1 and CDR2 are KGHSH and LQKENI. The J segment lost 0 bases and the V segment lost 4 bases, leaving 2 bases of the junction unmatched. The CDR3 protein is CASSLGQASGNTIYF. The CDR3 nucleotides read TGTGCCAGCTCACTGGGACAGGCCTCTGGAAACACCATATATTTT.

On this clone itself: Here the CDR3 omits its conserved ending phenylalanine or tryptophan, so a read error is the likely source. The DNA is left out, because the CDR3 cannot be placed on it with certainty; the CDR3 is given as TCRdb lists it. V gene TRBV21-1 combines with J gene TRBJ1-1; the table's D call, TRBD1, has no DNA check behind it. TRBV21-1 is a documented pseudogene. The CDR3 length is 13 residues, termini included. The CDR3 is CASSNIMGVGTGA.

The genes are TRBV6-5 and TRBJ2-4; possibly TRBD2 for D (7 bases). V was clipped by 0 bases and J by 8 bases, with 8 bases between them. The V gene's germline CDR1 is MNHEY and CDR2 SVGAGI. CDR3 length: 13 residues. The CDR3 sequence is CASSYSGGDIQYF. The CDR3 nucleotides read TGTGCCAGCAGTTACTCAGGGGGGGACATTCAGTACTTC.

Worth noting for this clone: Germline is not matched at one junction end, which may reflect a read error. The chain uses TRBV6-1 and TRBJ2-7; weak D call: TRBD1 (6 bases). Germline CDR1 is MNHNS and CDR2 is SASEGT. The CDR3 loop spans 12 amino acids. Here the CDR3 reads CASSGSGGPPDF. Written as DNA, the CDR3 is TGTGCCAGCAGTGGGTCTGGGGGCCCGCCAGACTTC.

CDR3 nucleotide sequence: TGTGCCAGCAGTCTTAACAATGAGCAGTTCTTC. As protein: CASSLNNEQFF. The rearrangement links TRBV7-2 to TRBJ2-1; D ambiguous. CDR1 is SGHTA and CDR2 is FQGNSA in the germline V gene. The ends were cut back, 6 bases at V and 5 bases at J, with 5 bases in the middle. CDR3 size: 11 residues.

The V and J genes are TRBV5-1 and TRBJ2-3; TRBD2 agrees at 8 bases. This CDR3 contains 18 residues. CDR1 and CDR2 from the germline V gene are SGHRS and YFSETQ. The junction had 22 bases not matched to a gene; V was cut back by 9 bases and J by 4 bases. CDR3 loop: CATRPGFSGIAGPDTQYF. The CDR3 DNA reads as TGCGCCACCCGGCCGGGGTTTAGCGGGATTGCTGGTCCAGATACGCAGTATTTT.

The chain recombines TRBV10-3 with TRBJ2-1, with TRBD2 matching over 12 bases. Trimming at V came to 5 bases and at J to 6 bases, leaving 8 bases not matched to a gene. The CDR3 totals 16 residues. Germline CDR1 reads ENHRY; CDR2 reads SYGVKD. CDR3 in DNA: TGTGCCATCAGTACCCCGGGACTAGCGGGCCTCAATGAGCAGTTCTTC. Translated, it gives CAISTPGLAGLNEQFF.

The chain couples TRBV30 to TRBJ1-5, with TRBD1 identical over 12 bases. The CDR3 sequence is 17 residues long. J was trimmed by 4 bases and V by 4 bases; bases with no gene match: 11. Per the germline V gene, CDR1 is GTSNPN and CDR2 is SVGIG (reference sequence). CDR3 nucleotides: TGTGCCTGGACCCTGGGACAGGGGGCCGGGGGTAATCAGCCCCAGCATTTT. Residues: CAWTLGQGAGGNQPQHF.

The chain carries TRBV29-1 and TRBJ2-4; TRBD1 agrees at 11 bases. CDR3 size: 13 residues. V was clipped by 7 bases and J by 9 bases; unmatched bases: 8. CDR1 is SQVTM, CDR2 ANQGSEA, per germline. CDR3 residues: CSANPGTGGIQYF. CDR3 bases: TGCAGCGCAAACCCTGGGACAGGGGGCATTCAGTACTTC.

This clone came up a few times. The chain carries TRBV5-1 and TRBJ2-2; D perhaps matches TRBD1 (5 bases). The CDR3 runs to 15 residues. The V end lost 7 bases, the J end lost 4 bases, and 17 bases lay between the germline ends. Germline-derived CDR1 and CDR2 are SGHRS and YFSETQ. Here the CDR3 reads CASQRWQGGTGELFF. CDR3 in DNA: TGCGCCAGCCAAAGGTGGCAGGGCGGCACCGGGGAGCTGTTTTTT.

The chain carries TRBV6-6 and TRBJ1-2; 7 bases line up with TRBD1. Trimming at V came to 3 bases and at J to 6 bases, leaving 7 bases not matched to a gene. Germline loops: CDR1 MNHNY, CDR2 SVGAGI (reference sequence). CDR3 size: 14 residues. CDR3 protein: CASSYSTGENGYTF. Written as DNA, the CDR3 is TGTGCCAGCAGTTATTCCACAGGGGAGAATGGCTACACCTTC.

V gene TRBV11-2 combines with J gene TRBJ2-5, with TRBD1 identical over 10 bases. The tail of the sequence fits TRBJ2-7 better, so the J call may be wrong. This CDR3 spans 15 amino acids. Germline assignment: CDR1 SGHAT and CDR2 FQNNGV. The CDR3 spells CASSLDRGSSYEQYF. CDR3 nucleotide sequence: TGTGCCAGCAGCCTGGACAGGGGGAGCTCCTACGAGCAGTACTTC.

The J gene is TRBJ2-3, the V gene TRBV10-3, with D perhaps matching TRBD1 (5 bases). Trimming shortened V by 7 bases and J by 1 base, and 9 bases separated the two germline ends. CDR1 and CDR2 (germline): ENHRY, SYGVKD. The CDR3 is 13 amino acids. CDR3 residues: CAITSTGTDTQYF. The CDR3 bases are TGTGCCATCACGTCGACAGGCACAGATACGCAGTATTTT.

This clone was seen only once. The chain joins TRBV18 to TRBJ2-1; TRBD2 aligns across 9 bases. Germline CDR1 KGHSH, CDR2 LQKENI. This CDR3 is built from 17 residues. Germline trimming cut 5 bases from V and 3 bases from J; bases unmatched to any gene: 11. The CDR3 bases are TGTGCCAGCTCAACCATCGCGGTAGCGGGGGACTACAATGAGCAGTTCTTC. Translation gives CASSTIAVAGDYNEQFF.

CDR3 sequence reads: CASSHKGTGGTDTQYF. For the CDR3, the DNA is TGCGCCAGCAGCCACAAAGGGACAGGGGGCACAGATACGCAGTATTTT. The rearrangement joins TRBV4-3 to TRBJ2-3; 10 bases are a match to TRBD1. Germline CDR1 and CDR2: LGHNA and YSLEER. J lost 1 base, V lost 3 bases, and 4 bases had no gene match. This CDR3 contains 16 residues.

This sequence joins TRBV6-5 and TRBJ2-1; tentatively, D is TRBD1 (6 bases). The V and J ends lost 2 bases and 0 bases respectively, with 8 bases between them. The germline V gene encodes CDR1 MNHEY and CDR2 SVGAGI. The CDR3 has 15 residues. CDR3 amino acids: CASSYGQSSYNEQFF. The CDR3 nucleotides are TGTGCCAGCAGTTACGGACAGAGCTCCTACAATGAGCAGTTCTTC.

CDR3 sequence reads: CASSQDPSGLYGYTF. CDR3 sequence (DNA): TGCGCCAGCAGCCAAGATCCTTCGGGACTATATGGCTACACCTTC. V gene TRBV4-3 combines with J gene TRBJ1-2, with D perhaps matching TRBD1 (5 bases). The CDR3 runs 15 residues. V was shortened by 0 bases and J by 5 bases, with 13 bases between the two germline ends. CDR1 is LGHNA and CDR2 is YSLEER in the germline V gene.